This TCR beta chain is drawn from a study of cytomegalovirus exposure and HLA in healthy donors (dated by TCRdb to about 2017). Regarding the research as a whole: In an earlier analysis of roughly 500 of the donors, 276 Gb of sequence data and approximately 100 million unique TCR beta sequences from 150 million to 200 million T cells were reported. An early release covering roughly 600 HLA-typed donors comprised 300 to 350 gigabases of sequencing data and tens of millions of unique TCR sequences. Among the roughly 430 genotyped donors, about 83% belonged to the genetic ancestry cluster associated with self-reported Caucasian donors. The study aimed to test whether signatures of past pathogen exposure could be identified by cataloging public T cell receptors. The study used immunosequencing to profile the T cell repertoires of some 600 subjects and linked those repertoires to cytomegalovirus serostatus. In addition to the first cohort of around 670 subjects, a separate validation cohort of 120 different subjects was used. To predict cytomegalovirus infection status, the study combined high-throughput TCR immunosequencing, statistical association of individual TCRs with disease status, and machine learning. A later analysis re-examined previously published TCR beta repertoires from 610 or so donors and added high-resolution HLA genotyping to investigate patterns of TCR occurrence. Rather than drawing on any new phenotypic data, the later analysis identified candidate immune exposures from TCR beta sequences and the way those sequences occurred across donors. An earlier analysis of a few hundred of the donors applied high-throughput TCR beta sequencing to assess whether each TCR beta V gene segment acted as functional or pseudogenic. Donor age, sex, ethnicity and CMV serostatus were compiled together with the repertoire data. Genome-wide SNP genotypes for about 55% of the 666 donors were used in a later genetic analysis, which treated that subset as a discovery cohort. Every repertoire in the discovery cohort had been generated on one and the same sequencing platform. Class I and class II HLA loci were covered by the typing at four-digit resolution. The number of typed donors differed by locus: about 629-630 for A, B, C, DRB1 and DQB1; 500 to 550 for DQA1; 600 to 610 for DPA1; and some 450 for DPB1. About five DR-DQ haplotypes were treated as single units for association and clustering because of strong linkage in the cohort. On average, 235,054 unique TCR beta nucleotide sequences were sequenced per donor among a few hundred genotyped donors of the cohort, with roughly 19% of those sequences being non-productive. What the work shows at the level of the full study, not this receptor alone: A later genetic analysis reported fewer N-insertions in productive TCRs among donors in an Asian-associated ancestry cluster than the roughly 700-donor mean. A later analysis found that TCR association rates varied across HLA loci, with DRB1 alleles showing the most associated TCRs and HLA-C alleles the fewest. At a false discovery rate of 0.05, a later analysis linked around 15,000 TCR beta sequences to specific HLA alleles. Several of the top co-occurrence clusters appeared to be linked to parvovirus B19, influenza, CMV and Epstein-Barr virus, according to a later analysis. When HLA alleles, especially DR and DQ, strongly co-occurred, attributing TCR associations to individual alleles was difficult. Presence/absence analyses assumed roughly uniform sequencing depth across donors, an assumption that may not hold. Because counts were too low, around 18 rarely observed V segments, including chromosome 9 orphons, were left out of the earlier analysis of 500 to 750 of the donors. A cluster of highly shared sequence variants was judged likely to represent a technical artifact of the sequencing pipeline. Only TCR beta chains were sequenced in this cohort, and the absence of alpha or paired-chain data limited detectable features. In the study, around 160 TCR beta chains were listed as associated with cytomegalovirus. The 87-base-pair reads could not distinguish some IMGT-functional V segments, including TRBV6-2 and TRBV6-3, so those segments were excluded. V-gene and J-gene trimming of TCR beta chains was associated with a missense DCLRE1C variant in a later genetic analysis, and the association was replicated in an independent cohort. Linkage disequilibrium might explain the correlated functional status among segregating V segments, but an unknown experimental factor could not be excluded. Across donors, most TCR sequences were observed very rarely, whereas some public TCRs were present in many individuals. Immune exposure information for the cohort was limited to CMV serostatus. The authors suggested that the approach could potentially be extended to other disease states and immunological phenotypes. In an earlier analysis of 587 of the donors, most TCR beta V segments appeared in productive rearrangements about 87% or about 30% of the time, broadly matching IMGT annotations. In a later analysis, most CMV-associated TCR beta chains were found to appear HLA-restricted, with HLA associations seemingly driven largely by CMV exposure. Three of the identified cytomegalovirus-associated TCR beta chains were confirmed in vitro to be specific for cytomegalovirus antigens. The classifier was reported to diagnose cytomegalovirus status with high specificity and sensitivity in both the original and validation cohorts. Because some donors lacked HLA typing at each locus, the association tests relied only on the typed subset. A further reported finding was that TCR beta sequences accurately predicted the HLA-A and HLA-B alleles for most subjects in the first cohort. In a later analysis, HLA-associated TCR beta chains were found to be more clonally expanded and to have lower generation probabilities than equally common non-associated chains.

The germline V gene yields MGHRA for CDR1 and YSYEKL for CDR2. The CDR3 measures 16 amino acids from cysteine to phenylalanine. Only the CDR3 part of the read is kept: 48 bases, read in frame from the first base. Germline trimming amounts to 1 base on V and 0 bases on J, with 2 as the count of junction bases outside the gene matches. Receptor amplification or capture employed the immunoSEQ multiplex PCR assay. For the multiplex PCR, a mixture combining 60 forward primers for TCR Vbeta segments and 13 reverse primers for TCR Jbeta segments was used. A multiplex PCR assay on genomic DNA amplified the CDR3 region of rearranged TCR beta genes. On the Illumina HiSeq System, the amplified TCR beta libraries were sequenced as 87-base-pair reads. The paper's processing steps were these. A later analysis tallied 75 million to 95 million unique TCR beta chains across the 666 repertoires, and around 12 million of those chains were shared by two or more donors. To remove PCR and sequencing errors, raw reads were error-corrected and collapsed into unique sequences using a nearest-neighbor algorithm that merged closely related sequences. To assign V, D and J gene segments, CDR3 sequences were aligned to IMGT reference sequences. For a sequence to be retained, a match of at least six nucleotides was required to both a V gene segment and a J gene segment. Rearrangements were called productive when the CDR3 lacked stop codons and stayed in frame with V and J; all others were non-productive. CDR3 was defined by IMGT convention, running from the second conserved V-encoded cysteine to the conserved J-encoded phenylalanine. The earlier analysis of about 500 of the donors excluded sequences that lacked an unambiguous match to a single V gene segment. In an earlier analysis of approximately 610 of the donors, V segments were called functional above 56.7% productive rearrangements and were called segregating when the between-donor standard deviation exceeded 5%. A statistical classification framework was developed to diagnose cytomegalovirus status using the catalog of TCR beta chain sequences. V and J gene assignment, in a later analysis, came from comparing TCR nucleotide sequences with IMGT/GENE-DB human TR gene sequences. Using the TCRdist pipeline, a later analysis assigned CDR3 sequences along with most-parsimonious VDJ recombination scenarios. In a later analysis, each TCR beta chain was defined by its CDR3 amino acid sequence together with its V-gene family, and reads without a unique V-gene family were excluded. A later analysis removed 600 or so highly shared, low-generation-probability nucleotide sequences to deal with suspected cross-contamination and a sequencing artifact. A later analysis calculated a clonal expansion index for each public chain from normalized within-repertoire ranks of inferred template counts. In a later analysis, generation probabilities were computed using a VDJ recombination model fitted to out-of-frame rearrangements, and the results were checked against IGoR. Hypergeometric tests were used in a later analysis to score TCR-TCR, TCR-HLA and TCR-CMV co-occurrence, with a repertoire-size bias correction applied to the TCR pairs. A later analysis estimated false discovery rates by permuting HLA or CMV assignments 20 times. In a later analysis, co-occurring TCRs were grouped using DBSCAN, and TCRdist sequence similarity was added for clustering within HLA-allele-positive subsets. Co-occurrence clustering excluded repertoires with fewer than 30,000 or more than 120,000 public chains, plus five with anomalous nucleotide sharing. TCRdb obtained this table from immuneACCESS and retained in-frame rearrangements with V and J assigned. These tables miss some clones; where compared with another copy, unresolved V genes account for less than half of the shortfall, and the remainder is unexplained. The V and J calls and clone size come from that table; D and trimming were worked out from the DNA. For this sample the table gives over 110,000 clones, of which roughly four fifths were detected only once. The ten largest clonotypes hold about 1.2% of the sample.

The cohort comprised under 700 healthy bone marrow donors. At the time of sampling, every cohort member was nominally healthy, though immune exposures that went unrecorded were likely present. The donor tested CMV seronegative and was one of the 352 seronegative cohort members. A peripheral blood sample was collected from each donor, and TCR beta sequencing was performed on peripheral blood mononuclear cells. The Qiagen DNeasy Blood Extraction Kit was used to extract genomic DNA from the blood cell samples. As concerns this clone: Its antigen is still unknown. One base away there is no much larger clone; base qualities are not given.

This TCR was sampled from a woman in her 40s in good health and CMV-seronegative. The sample comprised PBMCs. The chain is assembled from TRBV4-1 and TRBJ2-3; TRBD2 agrees with 9 junctional bases. The nucleotides are TGCGCCAGCAGCCAAGGAGCGGGGGGCAGCACAGATACGCAGTATTTT. Its product reads: CASSQGAGGSTDTQYF.